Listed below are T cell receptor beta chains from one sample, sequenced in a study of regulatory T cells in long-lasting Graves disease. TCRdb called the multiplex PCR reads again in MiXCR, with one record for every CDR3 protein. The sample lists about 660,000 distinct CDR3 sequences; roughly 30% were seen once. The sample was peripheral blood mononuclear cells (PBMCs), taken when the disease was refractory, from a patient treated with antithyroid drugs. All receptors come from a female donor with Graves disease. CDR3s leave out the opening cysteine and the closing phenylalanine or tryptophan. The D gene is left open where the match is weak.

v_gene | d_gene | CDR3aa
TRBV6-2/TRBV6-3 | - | ASSYQPSAQY
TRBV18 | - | ASSPLTGATEAF
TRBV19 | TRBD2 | ASSIVRASGVYEQY
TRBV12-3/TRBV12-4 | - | ASSYREGGTEAF
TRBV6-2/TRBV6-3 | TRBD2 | ASSYSKVSGSYEQY
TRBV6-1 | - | ASRVTRTEGSYEQY
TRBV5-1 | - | ASSLGGGTNSPLH
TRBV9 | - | ASSAVSLRDGTQY
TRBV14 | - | ASSQDPRRVRDGEQY
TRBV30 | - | AWNLGTLLNRAEAF
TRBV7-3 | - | ASSSKGGSYNSPLH
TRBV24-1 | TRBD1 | ATSDSTGGQPQH
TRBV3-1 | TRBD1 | ASSQSQTGVKAF
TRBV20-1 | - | SARDLMDTVSYYGYT
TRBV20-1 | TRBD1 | SARYRGYGYT
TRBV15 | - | ATSRENQPQH
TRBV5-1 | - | ASSWGGLERVRKDNEQF
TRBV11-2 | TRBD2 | ASSLSAGVNEQY
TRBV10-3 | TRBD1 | AIRGGQGAREQY
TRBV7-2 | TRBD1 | ASSLFGRGMATQY
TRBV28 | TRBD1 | ASSYTTGVGQPQH
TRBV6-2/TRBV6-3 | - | ASINRESSYEQY
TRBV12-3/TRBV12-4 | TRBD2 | ASSPSGRRTGELF
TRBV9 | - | ASSVGGRVNYGYT
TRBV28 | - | ASSLYAGTSFGYT